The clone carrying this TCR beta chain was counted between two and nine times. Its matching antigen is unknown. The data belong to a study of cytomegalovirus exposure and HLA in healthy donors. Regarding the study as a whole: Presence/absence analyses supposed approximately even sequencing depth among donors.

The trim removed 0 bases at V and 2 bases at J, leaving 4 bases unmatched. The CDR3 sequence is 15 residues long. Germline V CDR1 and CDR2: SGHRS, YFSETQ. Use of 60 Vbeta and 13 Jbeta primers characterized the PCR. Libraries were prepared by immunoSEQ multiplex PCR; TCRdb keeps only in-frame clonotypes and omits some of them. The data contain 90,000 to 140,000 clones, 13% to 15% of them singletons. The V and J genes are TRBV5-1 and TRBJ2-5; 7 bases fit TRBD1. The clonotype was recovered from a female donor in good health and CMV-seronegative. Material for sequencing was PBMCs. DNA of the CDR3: TGCGCCAGCAGCTTGGGAGGGACAGTACAAGAGACCCAGTACTTC. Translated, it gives CASSLGGTVQETQYF.